The next 24 T cell receptor beta chains were all read from a single sample in a study of shared clonotypes between healthy human individuals. Sequenced by immunoSEQ multiplex PCR; TCRdb stores in-frame clones only, minus some. The sample shows 2 million to 2.5 million clones, over 85% of them seen only once. Sequenced: naive CD4+ T cells from PBMCs. Subset noted: CD45RA+ positively selected. All receptors come from a man aged 18-30 years in good health. Some clones in this sample may be carry-over from other donors' samples.

V usage is TRBV19 and J usage is TRBJ1-5; D gene ambiguous. Germline assignment: CDR1 LNHDA and CDR2 SQIVND (reference sequence). Trimming took off 9 bases at V and 3 bases at J, with 18 bases between the two ends. This CDR3 comprises 15 residues. In DNA, the CDR3 is TGTGCCAGCCGCAGCGGTGGCAGAACCAATCAGCCCCAGCATTTT. Encoded protein: CASRSGGRTNQPQHF.

This clone has more than one count but fewer than ten. The V and J genes are TRBV15 and TRBJ1-2; weak D call: TRBD1 (6 bases). The CDR3 loop spans 15 amino acids. The V end was cut by 3 bases, the J end by 5 bases, with 16 bases between. Germline loops: CDR1 LNHNV, CDR2 YYDKDF (reference sequence). This CDR3 is CATSRPDRSSYGYTF. In DNA form, the CDR3 reads TGTGCCACCAGCAGGCCGGACAGATCGTCGTATGGCTACACCTTC.

Concerning this clone: In the same sample, other DNA sequences code for this CDR3. The chain has TRBV20-1 and TRBJ2-1, with D uncertain. Germline-derived CDR1 and CDR2 are DFQATT and SNEGSKA (reference sequence). The CDR3 spans 10 residues. V gave up 4 bases and J gave up 4 bases, with 2 bases separating them. The CDR3, as DNA: TGCAGTGCTAATTACAATGAGCAGTTCTTC. Its translation: CSANYNEQFF.

The V gene is TRBV9, the J gene TRBJ2-7; D possibly uses TRBD1 or TRBD2 (5 bases each). V gave up 6 bases and J gave up 5 bases, with 24 bases separating them. The length of the CDR3 is 16 residues. Germline V gives CDR1 SGDLS, CDR2 YYNGEE. The CDR3 loop is CASNPTGTGRPNEQYF. CDR3 sequence (DNA): TGTGCCAGCAATCCCACCGGGACCGGTCGTCCTAACGAGCAGTACTTC.

V usage is TRBV18 and J usage is TRBJ2-3; TRBD1 might be the D (6 bases). Between the trimmed V and J ends, which lost 3 bases and 1 base, there was a span of 14 bases. The germline CDR1 and CDR2 sequences are KGHSH and LQKENI. This CDR3 comprises 16 residues. The CDR3 loop is CASSPTGLLGTDTQYF. The CDR3 nucleotides read TGTGCCAGCTCACCCACAGGGCTGCTTGGCACAGATACGCAGTATTTT.

V and J are TRBV7-8 and TRBJ2-5, with 7 nucleotides matching TRBD2. The CDR3 contains 15 residues. The germline gives CDR1 SGHVS, CDR2 FQNEAQ. V lost 1 base to trimming and J lost 7 bases; unmatched junction nucleotides: 9. Here the CDR3 DNA reads TGTGCCAGCAGCTTAGGGGTGTCCAGCGGGGCGACCCAGTACTTC. It is translated as CASSLGVSSGATQYF.

V gene TRBV19 combines with J gene TRBJ1-2; D unclear. The V end lost 1 base, the J end lost 6 bases, and 15 bases lay between the germline ends. The CDR3 is 15 residues long. Germline loops: CDR1 LNHDA, CDR2 SQIVND (reference sequence). The CDR3 sequence is CASSIAFVSQDGYTF. CDR3 nucleotide sequence: TGTGCCAGTAGTATAGCCTTCGTATCTCAGGATGGCTACACCTTC.

CDR3 nucleotide sequence: TGTGCCAGCACCGGGAGCCGCCCAGGCGAGCAGTACTTC. This sequence encodes CASTGSRPGEQYF. The chain combines TRBV2 with TRBJ2-5; perhaps TRBD2 as D (6 bases). The closer fit of TRBJ2-7 to the DNA end suggests the J call may be wrong. The CDR3 runs 13 residues. Germline CDR1 and CDR2: SNHLY and FYNNEI.

The chain joins TRBV29-1 to TRBJ1-2; D not resolved. Germline CDR1 SQVTM, CDR2 ANQGSEA. Trimming removed 4 bases from V and 0 bases from J, with 12 bases in between. The CDR3 is 14 amino acids. CDR3 loop: CSVGQKFANYGYTF. CDR3 in DNA: TGCAGCGTTGGGCAGAAATTTGCTAACTATGGCTACACCTTC. Combining the CDR3 with reference TRBV29-1 and TRBJ1-2 gives the whole variable domain SAVISQKPSRDICQRGTSLTIQCQVDSQVTMMFWYRQQPGQSLTLIATANQGSEATYESGFVIDKFPISRPNLTFSTLTVSNMSPEDSSIYLCSVGQKFANYGYTFGSGTRLTVV.

The rearrangement uses TRBV5-1 and TRBJ2-3; the D gene is possibly TRBD2 (5 bases). Looked up from germline, CDR1 is SGHRS and CDR2 is YFSETQ. Deletions cut 4 bases from V and 0 bases from J, with 15 bases between. The CDR3 spans 16 residues. Here the CDR3 reads CASSLRVNYSTDTQYF. The CDR3 coding sequence is TGCGCCAGCAGCCTGAGGGTAAACTATAGCACAGATACGCAGTATTTT.

This chain connects TRBV19 to TRBJ1-2, with 7 bases lining up with TRBD1. CDR1 and CDR2 from the germline V gene are LNHDA and SQIVND (reference sequence). This CDR3 has 14 residues. With V trimmed by 3 bases and J by 6 bases, 7 bases remained unmatched. CDR3 DNA sequence: TGTGCCAGTAGTATGCGACAGGGCACTGATGGCTACACCTTC. This gives the protein CASSMRQGTDGYTF.

This clone was seen a single time. The chain recombines TRBV11-1 with TRBJ1-1; 7 nucleotides match TRBD1. The CDR3 runs 15 residues. Germline-derived CDR1 and CDR2 are SGHAT and FQDESV (reference sequence). J gave up 1 base and V 1 base, and 3 bases lay outside the gene matches. This CDR3 reads CASSLDPGGNTEAFF. CDR3 in DNA: TGTGCCAGCAGCTTAGATCCAGGGGGGAACACTGAAGCTTTCTTT.

The chain combines TRBV19 with TRBJ1-1; no reliable D call. Germline V gene sequence: CDR1 LNHDA, CDR2 SQIVND (reference sequence). Trimming took 7 bases from V and 9 from J, leaving 15 bases between them. The CDR3 spans 12 residues. CDR3 amino acids: CASIYGPLQAFF. The CDR3 coding sequence is TGTGCCAGTATTTATGGGCCACTCCAAGCTTTCTTT.

In its sample, this clone was seen a few times. A junction boundary mismatches the germline segment, possibly from a read error. This sequence joins TRBV29-1 and TRBJ1-1; the D gene is possibly TRBD1 (5 bases). Germline loops: CDR1 SQVTM, CDR2 ANQGSEA. The CDR3 contains 8 residues. This CDR3 is CSVGDSLF. CDR3 nucleotide sequence: TGCAGCGTGGGTGACAGCCTTTTT.

The rearrangement uses TRBV25-1 and TRBJ2-7; D unclear. V was pared by 1 base and J by 7 bases, with 5 bases between. The CDR3 is 11 amino acids. From germline, CDR1 is MGHDK and CDR2 SYGVNS. Here the CDR3 reads CASSEFREQYF. Here the CDR3 DNA reads TGTGCCAGCAGTGAATTCAGGGAGCAGTACTTC.

Of note for this clone: This CDR3 is also generated by other DNA sequences in the sample. The chain carries TRBV5-1 and TRBJ1-1; D not resolved. The V gene lost 1 base and the J gene lost 0 bases, with 7 bases spanning the gap. Germline lookup yields CDR1 SGHRS and CDR2 YFSETQ. The CDR3 extends over 14 amino acids. The CDR3 reads CASSLRVMNTEAFF. The CDR3 DNA reads TGCGCCAGCAGCTTGAGAGTCATGAACACTGAAGCTTTCTTT.

The V gene is TRBV15, the J gene TRBJ2-6, with D hard to call. V lost 5 bases, J lost 4 bases, and 6 bases lay in between. Germline CDR1 is LNHNV and CDR2 is YYDKDF (reference sequence). This CDR3 region has 13 residues. This CDR3 reads CATSLSGANVLTF. Written as DNA, the CDR3 is TGTGCCACCAGCCTTTCCGGGGCCAACGTCCTGACTTTC.

Worth noting for this clone: Other DNA sequences in the sample encode the same CDR3. The rearrangement joins TRBV9 to TRBJ2-7; D possibly corresponds to TRBD2 (6 bases). The ends were cut back, 3 bases at V and 0 bases at J, with 13 bases in the middle. CDR1 and CDR2 (germline): SGDLS, YYNGEE. The CDR3 totals 15 residues. The CDR3 reads CASSAGGASSYEQYF. CDR3 bases: TGTGCCAGCAGCGCTGGAGGGGCGAGCTCCTACGAGCAGTACTTC.

The rearrangement uses TRBV4-2 and TRBJ2-1, with no clear D. The CDR3 spans 12 residues. The germline CDR1 and CDR2 sequences are LGHNA and YNFKEQ. Trimming cost V 2 bases and J 8 bases, with 7 bases left between them. The CDR3 bases are TGTGCCAGCAGCCAAAGGGCCTATGAGCAGTTCTTC. Translation: CASSQRAYEQFF.

This clone was observed a single time. This chain links TRBV18 with TRBJ2-1, with 15 bases identical to TRBD2. Germline V lookup: CDR1 KGHSH, CDR2 LQKENI. Losses at the gene ends were 3 bases for V and 4 bases for J; bases not matched to a gene: 4. CDR3 length: 17 residues. The CDR3 loop reads CASSPGGLAGGYNEQFF. For the CDR3, the DNA is TGTGCCAGCTCACCGGGCGGACTAGCGGGAGGGTACAATGAGCAGTTCTTC.

The chain is built from TRBV4-1 and TRBJ2-1; 9 bases are a match to TRBD2. The V segment lost 2 bases and the J segment 7 bases; nucleotides outside the gene matches: 9. The CDR3 runs 16 residues. Germline lookup yields CDR1 MGHRA and CDR2 YSYEKL. The CDR3 nucleotides are TGCGCCAGCAGCCAACCCAGCGGGGGGCGAGGAAATGAGCAGTTCTTC. Protein sequence: CASSQPSGGRGNEQFF.

The chain links TRBV30 to TRBJ2-7; 8 bases map to TRBD2. Trimming cost V 8 bases and J 1 base; bases outside gene matches: 16. The CDR3 contains 16 residues. The germline V gene has CDR1 GTSNPN and CDR2 SVGIG (reference sequence). Here the CDR3 DNA reads TGTGCCGCTCAGCTGGGGCTAGCGGGCAGTTCCTACGAGCAGTACTTC. Amino acids: CAAQLGLAGSSYEQYF.

This clone was seen only once. Other DNA variants within this sample encode the same CDR3. V is TRBV6-5 and J is TRBJ1-3; D remains ambiguous. Trimming cost V 0 bases and J 1 base, with 7 bases left between them. CDR1 is MNHEY and CDR2 is SVGAGI in the germline V gene. This CDR3 is 15 amino acids long. The CDR3 loop reads CASSYSTASGNTIYF. CDR3 bases: TGTGCCAGCAGTTACTCGACGGCGTCTGGAAACACCATATATTTT.

CDR3 nucleotides: TGTGCCAGCAGAACGCCTACAGGAAAAGCTTTCTTT. Translation gives CASRTPTGKAFF. The chain uses TRBV28 and TRBJ1-1; D may be TRBD1 (5 bases). The CDR3 is made up of 12 amino acids. In germline, CDR1 is MDHEN, CDR2 SYDVKM. With 6 bases removed from V and 9 bases from J, the gap between germline ends came to 14 bases.